The next 16 T cell receptor beta chains were all read from a single sample in a study of blood T cell repertoires in COVID-19. The repertoire was sequenced with immunoSEQ multiplex PCR; TCRdb's copy has only in-frame clones and lacks some. The sample consists of around 71,000 clones, under 80% of them appearing once. Specimen: peripheral blood. These receptors came from an elderly woman with active or convalescent COVID-19.

This clone was detected once. The chain joins TRBV9 to TRBJ1-1, with D possibly being TRBD1 (5 bases). The CDR3 extends over 15 amino acids. Per the germline V gene, CDR1 is SGDLS and CDR2 is YYNGEE. The V end was cut by 3 bases, the J end by 4 bases, with 16 bases between. CDR3 loop: CASSESGVGGTEAFF. The CDR3 coding sequence is TGTGCCAGCAGCGAGAGCGGGGTGGGGGGCACTGAAGCTTTCTTT.

The chain is built from TRBV5-5 and TRBJ2-3; D possibly corresponds to TRBD1 (6 bases). Trimming shortened V by 6 bases and J by 4 bases, and 15 bases separated the two germline ends. The CDR3 runs 14 residues. Per germline, CDR1 SGHKS and CDR2 YYEKEE (reference sequence). The DNA of the CDR3 is TGTGCCAGCACCAGGGGACGGCAGGCAGATACGCAGTATTTT. The encoded protein is CASTRGRQADTQYF.

The table lists this clone with a count of one. J is TRBJ1-5 and V is TRBV6-2 or TRBV6-3; D unclear. Trimming took off 0 bases at V and 3 bases at J, with 9 bases between the two ends. Germline loops: CDR1 MNHEY, CDR2 SVGEGT. The CDR3 runs 15 residues. In DNA form, the CDR3 reads TGTGCCAGCAGTTACTCTCAGTATCCCAATCAGCCCCAGCATTTT. Translating it yields CASSYSQYPNQPQHF.

This chain links TRBV3-1 (or the pseudogene TRBV3-2) with TRBJ2-2, with 10 bases identical to TRBD1. This CDR3 is built from 15 residues. Trimming removed 4 bases from V and 7 bases from J; junction bases left unmatched: 6. In germline, CDR1 is LGHDT, CDR2 YNNKEL (reference sequence). CDR3 DNA: TGTGCCAGCAGCCCCCGGGACAGGGGCCACGGGGAGCTGTTTTTT. This codes for CASSPRDRGHGELFF.

In its sample, this clone was seen once. The DNA for the CDR3 is TGTGCCAGAAGCATCGGGACACCTCCGGGGTGTAACACTGAAGCTTTCTTT. It yields the protein CARSIGTPPGCNTEAFF. V gene TRBV5-3 combines with J gene TRBJ1-1; D is perhaps TRBD1 (6 bases). TRBV5-3 is labeled an ORF, and its function is uncertain. V lost 4 bases to trimming and J lost 2 bases, with 21 bases between them. This CDR3 comprises 17 residues.

The V and J genes are TRBV27 and TRBJ2-5, with 8 bases identical to TRBD1. CDR1 is MNHEY and CDR2 is SMNVEV in the germline V gene (reference sequence). The J segment lost 1 base and the V segment lost 4 bases, leaving 5 bases of the junction unmatched. The CDR3 is 15 residues long. As DNA, the CDR3 is TGTGCCAGCAGTTATACCGACAGGGGCCAAGAGACCCAGTACTTC. Translated, it gives CASSYTDRGQETQYF.

The chain uses TRBV9 and TRBJ1-2; maybe TRBD1 (6 bases). Trimming removed 3 bases at V and 7 bases at J, with 13 bases between. Germline lookup yields CDR1 SGDLS and CDR2 YYNGEE. CDR3 size: 13 residues. CDR3 amino acids: CASSATGLGGYTF. The CDR3, as DNA: TGTGCCAGCAGCGCAACAGGGCTTGGTGGCTACACCTTC.

This sequence joins TRBV14 and TRBJ1-6; a possible D gene is TRBD1 (5 bases). The ends were cut back, 1 base at V and 9 bases at J, with 7 bases in the middle. Germline-derived CDR1 and CDR2 are SGHDN and FVKESK. This CDR3 is built from 13 residues. This CDR3 reads CASSQVRGSPLHF. In nucleotides, the CDR3 is TGTGCCAGCAGCCAAGTAAGGGGTTCACCCCTCCACTTT.

The chain couples TRBV5-4 to TRBJ2-3; D gene uncertain. The assigned J gene may be wrong: the sequence end matches TRBJ1-5 better. CDR1 and CDR2 (germline): SGHNT, YYREEE (reference sequence). The CDR3 totals 13 residues. This chain's CDR3 is CASSFGPTDTQHF. CDR3 nucleotides: TGTGCCAGCAGCTTTGGGCCCACAGATACGCAGCATTTT.

The genes are TRBV3-1 (or the pseudogene TRBV3-2) and TRBJ2-1; the match to TRBD2 covers 12 bases. Germline trimming cut 1 base from V and 5 bases from J; bases unmatched to any gene: 0. Germline assignment: CDR1 LGHDT and CDR2 YNNKEL (reference sequence). This CDR3 has 15 amino acids. The CDR3 region has the DNA TGTGCCAGCAGCCAAGGACTAGCGGGGGACAATGAGCAGTTCTTC. The encoded protein is CASSQGLAGDNEQFF.

The chain has TRBV11-1 and TRBJ2-3; maybe TRBD1 (5 bases). V was shortened by 1 base and J by 3 bases, with 5 bases between the two germline ends. Germline lookup yields CDR1 SGHAT and CDR2 FQDESV (reference sequence). The CDR3 length is 13 residues. CDR3 DNA sequence: TGTGCCAGCAGCTTAGGGACAACAGATACGCAGTATTTT. As protein: CASSLGTTDTQYF.

This clone was seen only a few times. V usage is TRBV27 and J usage is TRBJ2-1; 14 bases align to TRBD2. CDR3 length: 15 amino acids. V lost 5 bases, J lost 7 bases, and 4 bases stayed unmatched. From germline, CDR1 is MNHEY and CDR2 SMNVEV (reference sequence). CDR3 sequence reads: CASSRLAGGVNEQFF. The CDR3 nucleotides read TGTGCCAGCAGTCGACTAGCGGGGGGGGTGAATGAGCAGTTCTTC.

This chain links TRBV6-1 with TRBJ1-6; the D gene is possibly TRBD1 (5 bases). CDR1 is MNHNS and CDR2 is SASEGT in the germline V gene. Trimming cost V 3 bases and J 9 bases, with 18 bases left between them. CDR3 size: 16 residues. DNA for the CDR3: TGTGCCAGCAGTGAGGCAAGTAGTGACAGTCTTTCACCCCTCCACTTT. Translating gives CASSEASSDSLSPLHF.

The CDR3 nucleotides read TGTGCCAGCAATCTACCACAGGGGGACACCGGGGAGCTGTTTTTT. This sequence encodes CASNLPQGDTGELFF. The V and J genes are TRBV6-6 and TRBJ2-2, with TRBD1 matching 8 bases. The length of the CDR3 is 15 residues. Germline V gives CDR1 MNHNY, CDR2 SVGAGI (reference sequence). The V and J ends lost 7 bases and 3 bases, in that order; junction bases with no gene match: 7.

The chain employs TRBV2 and TRBJ1-2, with 8 bases lining up with TRBD1. Germline V gene sequence: CDR1 SNHLY, CDR2 FYNNEI. The junction had 2 bases not matched to a gene; V was cut back by 1 base and J by 4 bases. This CDR3 spans 14 amino acids. CDR3 DNA sequence: TGTGCCAGCAGTGAAGAGACAGGGGCCTATGGCTACACCTTC. It translates to CASSEETGAYGYTF.

This chain connects TRBV5-1 to TRBJ1-1; 7 nucleotides match TRBD1. CDR1 and CDR2 from the germline V gene are SGHRS and YFSETQ. The CDR3 spans 13 residues. V lost 4 bases and J lost 4; bases outside the gene matches: 4. The chain's CDR3 is CASSSPGGTEAFF. The CDR3 nucleotides are TGCGCCAGCAGCAGCCCAGGGGGCACTGAAGCTTTCTTT.